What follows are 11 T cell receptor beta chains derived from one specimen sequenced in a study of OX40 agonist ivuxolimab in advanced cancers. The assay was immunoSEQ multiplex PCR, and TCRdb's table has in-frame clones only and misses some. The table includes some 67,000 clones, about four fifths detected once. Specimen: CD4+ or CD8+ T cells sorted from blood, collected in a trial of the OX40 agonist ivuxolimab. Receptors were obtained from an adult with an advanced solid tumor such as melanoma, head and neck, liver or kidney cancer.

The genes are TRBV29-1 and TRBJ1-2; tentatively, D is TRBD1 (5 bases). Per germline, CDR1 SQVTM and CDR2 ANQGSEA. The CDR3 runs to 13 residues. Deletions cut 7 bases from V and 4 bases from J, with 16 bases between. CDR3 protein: CSAGDAGLYGYTF. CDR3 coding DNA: TGCAGCGCTGGTGACGCAGGGCTCTATGGCTACACCTTC.

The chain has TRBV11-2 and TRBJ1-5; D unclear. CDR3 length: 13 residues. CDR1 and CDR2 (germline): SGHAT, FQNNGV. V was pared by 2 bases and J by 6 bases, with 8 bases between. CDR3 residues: CASSLRVGQPQHF. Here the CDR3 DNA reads TGTGCCAGCAGCTTACGGGTAGGTCAGCCCCAGCATTTT.

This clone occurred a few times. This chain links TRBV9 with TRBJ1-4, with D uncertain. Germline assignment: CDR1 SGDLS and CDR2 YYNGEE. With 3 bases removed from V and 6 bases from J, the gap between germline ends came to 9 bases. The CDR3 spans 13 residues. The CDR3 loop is CASSAREHEKLFF. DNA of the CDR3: TGTGCCAGCAGCGCAAGAGAGCATGAAAAACTGTTTTTT.

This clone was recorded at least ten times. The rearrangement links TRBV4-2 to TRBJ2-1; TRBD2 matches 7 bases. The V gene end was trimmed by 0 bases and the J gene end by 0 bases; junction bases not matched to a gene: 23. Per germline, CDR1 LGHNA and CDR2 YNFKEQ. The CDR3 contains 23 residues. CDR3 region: CASSQEWVVVAGPIDVSYNEQFF. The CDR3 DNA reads TGTGCCAGCAGCCAAGAATGGGTTGTGGTAGCGGGCCCTATTGACGTCTCCTACAATGAGCAGTTCTTC.

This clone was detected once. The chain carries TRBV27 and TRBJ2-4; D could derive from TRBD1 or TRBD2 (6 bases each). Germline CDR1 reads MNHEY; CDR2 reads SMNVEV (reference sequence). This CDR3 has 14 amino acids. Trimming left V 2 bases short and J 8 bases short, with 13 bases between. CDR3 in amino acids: CASSLGGGSYIQYF. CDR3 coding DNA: TGTGCCAGCAGTTTAGGAGGGGGGAGCTACATTCAGTACTTC.

Here the CDR3 reads CASSLLGLAGVQSYEQYF. CDR3 bases: TGTGCCAGCAGCTTGTTGGGGCTAGCGGGAGTTCAGTCCTACGAGCAGTACTTC. The chain employs TRBV11-1 and TRBJ2-7, with 10 nucleotides matching TRBD2. This CDR3 is 18 amino acids long. The V gene end was trimmed by 3 bases and the J gene end by 1 base; junction bases not matched to a gene: 12. Germline V CDR1 and CDR2: SGHAT, FQDESV (reference sequence).

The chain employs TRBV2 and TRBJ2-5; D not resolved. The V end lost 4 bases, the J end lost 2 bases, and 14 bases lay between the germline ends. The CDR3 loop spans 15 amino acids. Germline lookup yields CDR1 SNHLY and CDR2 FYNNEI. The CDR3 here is CASSGTFGRQETQYF. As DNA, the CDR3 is TGTGCCAGCAGTGGGACGTTCGGCAGGCAAGAGACCCAGTACTTC.

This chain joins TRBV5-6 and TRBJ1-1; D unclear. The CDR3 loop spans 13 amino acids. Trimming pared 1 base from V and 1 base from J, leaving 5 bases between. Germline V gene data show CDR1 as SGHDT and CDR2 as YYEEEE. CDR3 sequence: CASSLIKNTEAFF. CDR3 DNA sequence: TGTGCCAGCAGCTTGATCAAGAACACTGAAGCTTTCTTT. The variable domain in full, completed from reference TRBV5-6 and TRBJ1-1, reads DAGVTQSPTHLIKTRGQQVTLRCSPKSGHDTVSWYQQALGQGPQFIFQYYEEEERQRGNFPDRFSGHQFPNYSSELNVNALLLGDSALYLCASSLIKNTEAFFGQGTRLTVV.

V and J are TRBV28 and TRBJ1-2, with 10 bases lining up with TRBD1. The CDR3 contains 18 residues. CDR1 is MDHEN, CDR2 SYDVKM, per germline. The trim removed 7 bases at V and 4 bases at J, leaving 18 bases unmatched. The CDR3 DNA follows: TGTGCCAGCACTATACAAGGGACAGGGGCCCCACTTGGCTATGGCTACACCTTC. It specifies CASTIQGTGAPLGYGYTF.

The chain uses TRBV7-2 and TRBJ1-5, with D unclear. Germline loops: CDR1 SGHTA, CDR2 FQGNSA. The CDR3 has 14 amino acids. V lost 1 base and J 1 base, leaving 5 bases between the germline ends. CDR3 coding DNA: TGTGCCAGCAGCTTAGTAGGGAGCAATCAGCCCCAGCATTTT. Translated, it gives CASSLVGSNQPQHF.

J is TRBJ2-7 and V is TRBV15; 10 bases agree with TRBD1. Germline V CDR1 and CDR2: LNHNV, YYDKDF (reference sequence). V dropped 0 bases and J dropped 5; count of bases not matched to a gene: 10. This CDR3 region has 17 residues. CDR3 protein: CATSREGGDRGWNEQYF. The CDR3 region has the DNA TGTGCCACCAGCAGAGAGGGTGGGGACAGGGGTTGGAACGAGCAGTACTTC.